This note documents a single T cell receptor beta chain sequence. As yet, its antigen is unknown. This sample was included in a study of shared clonotypes between healthy human individuals. Study context: Per donor, three plates held CD4 naive cells, three held CD4 memory, two held CD8 naive and one held CD8 memory. Study conclusions and caveats: Tissues were not sampled, only blood, and their repertoires likely differ.

The study ran the assay at deep level. Profiling relied on immunoSEQ multiplex PCR, and the TCRdb table lists in-frame clones only, not all of them. The sample consists of around 2.1 million clones, 85% to 95% of them appearing once. Germline V gene sequence: CDR1 SGHDT, CDR2 YYEEEE. With 5 bases removed from V and 3 bases from J, the gap between germline ends came to 8 bases. This CDR3 is 12 amino acids long. CD45RO-negative, CCR7-positively selected cells formed the naive CD8 fraction, excluding terminally differentiated effector memory CD45RA+ cells. The chain couples TRBV5-6 to TRBJ1-1; no clear D. The receptor's source is a man aged 18 to 35 in good health. Some clones in this sample may be carry-over from other donors' samples. Sequencing was carried out using naive CD8+ T cells from PBMCs. This CDR3 is CASSWMDTEAFF. CDR3 DNA: TGTGCCAGCAGTTGGATGGACACTGAAGCTTTCTTT.